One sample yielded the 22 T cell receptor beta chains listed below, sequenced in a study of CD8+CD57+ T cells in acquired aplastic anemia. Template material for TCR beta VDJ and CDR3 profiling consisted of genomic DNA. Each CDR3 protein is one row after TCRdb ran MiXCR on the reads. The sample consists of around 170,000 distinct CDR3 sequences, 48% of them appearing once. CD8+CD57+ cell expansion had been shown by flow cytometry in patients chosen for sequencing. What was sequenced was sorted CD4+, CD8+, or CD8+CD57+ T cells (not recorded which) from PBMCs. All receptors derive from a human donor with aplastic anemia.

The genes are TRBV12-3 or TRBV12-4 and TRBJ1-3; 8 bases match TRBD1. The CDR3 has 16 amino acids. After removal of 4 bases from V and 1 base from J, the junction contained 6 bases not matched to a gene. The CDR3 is CASSSFQGASGNTIYF. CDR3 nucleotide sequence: TGTGCCAGCAGTTCTTTCCAGGGGGCTTCTGGAAACACCATATATTTT.

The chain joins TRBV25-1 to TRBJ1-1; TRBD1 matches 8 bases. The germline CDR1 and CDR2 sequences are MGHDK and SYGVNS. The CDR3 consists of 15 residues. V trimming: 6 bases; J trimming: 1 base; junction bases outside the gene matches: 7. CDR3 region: CASSSRDRKNTEAFF. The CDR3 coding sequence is TGTGCCAGCAGCTCACGGGACAGGAAGAACACTGAAGCTTTCTTT.

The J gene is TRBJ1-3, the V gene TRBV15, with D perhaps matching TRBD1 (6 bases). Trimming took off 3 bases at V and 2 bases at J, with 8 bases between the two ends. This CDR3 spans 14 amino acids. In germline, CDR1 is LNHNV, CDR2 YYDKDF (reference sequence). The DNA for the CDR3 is TGTGCCACCAGCAGTTCAGGGGCTGGAAACACCATATATTTT. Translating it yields CATSSSGAGNTIYF.

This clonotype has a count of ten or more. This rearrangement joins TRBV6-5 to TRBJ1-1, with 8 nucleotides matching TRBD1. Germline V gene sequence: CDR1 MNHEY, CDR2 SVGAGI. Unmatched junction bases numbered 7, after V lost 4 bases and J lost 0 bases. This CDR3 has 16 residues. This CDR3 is CASSSDRGGLNTEAFF. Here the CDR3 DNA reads TGTGCCAGCAGTTCCGACAGGGGCGGACTGAACACTGAAGCTTTCTTT.

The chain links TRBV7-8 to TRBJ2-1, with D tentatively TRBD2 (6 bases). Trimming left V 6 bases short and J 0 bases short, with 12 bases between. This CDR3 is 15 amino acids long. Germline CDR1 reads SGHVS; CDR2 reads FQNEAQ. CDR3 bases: TGTGCCAGCAGTCACGACGGGAGCTCCTACAATGAGCAGTTCTTC. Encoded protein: CASSHDGSSYNEQFF.

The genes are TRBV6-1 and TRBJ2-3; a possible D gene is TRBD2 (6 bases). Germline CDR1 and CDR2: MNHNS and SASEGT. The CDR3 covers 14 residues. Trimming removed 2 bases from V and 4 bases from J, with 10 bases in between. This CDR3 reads CASSEPSVADTQYF. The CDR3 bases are TGTGCCAGCAGTGAACCTAGCGTGGCAGATACGCAGTATTTT.

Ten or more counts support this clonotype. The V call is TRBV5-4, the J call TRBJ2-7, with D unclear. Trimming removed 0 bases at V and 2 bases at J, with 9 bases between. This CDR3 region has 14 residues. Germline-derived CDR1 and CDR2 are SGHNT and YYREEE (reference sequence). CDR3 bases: TGTGCCAGCAGCTTGGAATTTGGGACCTACGAGCAGTACTTC. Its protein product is CASSLEFGTYEQYF. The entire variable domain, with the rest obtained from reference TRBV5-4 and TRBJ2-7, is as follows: ETGVTQSPTHLIKTRGQQVTLRCSSQSGHNTVSWYQQALGQGPQFIFQYYREEENGRGNFPPRFSGLQFPNYSSELNVNALELDDSALYLCASSLEFGTYEQYFGPGTRLTVT.

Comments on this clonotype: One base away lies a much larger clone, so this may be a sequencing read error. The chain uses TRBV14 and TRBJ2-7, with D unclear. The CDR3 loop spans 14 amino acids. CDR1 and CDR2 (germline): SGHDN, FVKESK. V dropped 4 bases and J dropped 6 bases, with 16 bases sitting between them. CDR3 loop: CASSLDWPYCEQYF. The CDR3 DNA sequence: TGTGCCAGCAGCCTTGACTGGCCCTACTGCGAGCAGTACTTC.

As DNA, the CDR3 is TGTGCCAGCAGTTACACTCCCGGGGGGCGGGAGCAGTACTTC. Translation: CASSYTPGGREQYF. The chain couples TRBV6-5 to TRBJ2-7, with D maybe TRBD2 (7 bases). This CDR3 spans 14 amino acids. The ends were cut back, 2 bases at V and 7 bases at J, with 15 bases in the middle. Germline values: CDR1 MNHEY, CDR2 SVGAGI.

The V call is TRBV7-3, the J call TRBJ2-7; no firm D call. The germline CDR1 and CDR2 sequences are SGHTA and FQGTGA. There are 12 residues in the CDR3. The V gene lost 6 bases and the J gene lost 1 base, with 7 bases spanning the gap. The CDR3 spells CASSKGSYEQYF. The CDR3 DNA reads TGTGCCAGCAGTAAGGGATCCTACGAGCAGTACTTC.

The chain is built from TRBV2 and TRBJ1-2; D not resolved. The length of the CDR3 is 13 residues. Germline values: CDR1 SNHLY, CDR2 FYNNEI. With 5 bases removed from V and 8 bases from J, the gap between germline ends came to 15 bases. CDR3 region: CASSLVHGSGYTF. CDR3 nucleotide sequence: TGTGCCAGCAGTCTTGTACATGGGAGCGGCTACACCTTC.

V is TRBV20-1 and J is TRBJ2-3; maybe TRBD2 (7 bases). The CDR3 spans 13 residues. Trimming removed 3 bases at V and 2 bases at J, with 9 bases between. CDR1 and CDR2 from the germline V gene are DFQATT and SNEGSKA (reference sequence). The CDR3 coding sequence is TGCAGTGCTAGGGGGGGGCCCACAGATACGCAGTATTTT. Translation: CSARGGPTDTQYF.

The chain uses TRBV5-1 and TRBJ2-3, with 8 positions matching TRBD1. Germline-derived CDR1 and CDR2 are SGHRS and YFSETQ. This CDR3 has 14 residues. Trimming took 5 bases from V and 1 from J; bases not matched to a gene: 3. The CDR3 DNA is TGCGCCAGCAGGCCGGGACAGGGCACAGATACGCAGTATTTT. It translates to CASRPGQGTDTQYF.

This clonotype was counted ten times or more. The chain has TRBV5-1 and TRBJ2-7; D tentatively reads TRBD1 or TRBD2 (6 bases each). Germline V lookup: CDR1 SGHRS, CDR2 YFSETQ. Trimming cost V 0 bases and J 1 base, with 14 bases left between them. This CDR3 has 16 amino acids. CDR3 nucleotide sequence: TGCGCCAGCAGCTTGGCTATAGGGGGGATTTCCTACGAGCAGTACTTC. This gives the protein CASSLAIGGISYEQYF.

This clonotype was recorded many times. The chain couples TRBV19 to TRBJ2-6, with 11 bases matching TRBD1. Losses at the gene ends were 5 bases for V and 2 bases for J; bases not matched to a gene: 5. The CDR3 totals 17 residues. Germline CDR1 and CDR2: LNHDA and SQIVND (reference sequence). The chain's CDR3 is CASSFGQGAAGANVLTF. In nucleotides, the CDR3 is TGTGCCAGTAGTTTCGGACAGGGGGCGGCTGGGGCCAACGTCCTGACTTTC.

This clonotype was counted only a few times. CDR3 protein: CASSHLSRGRSYEQYF. CDR3 DNA sequence: TGTGCCAGCAGCCATCTAAGTCGCGGGAGGTCCTACGAGCAGTACTTC. The genes are TRBV3-1 and TRBJ2-7; 8 bases agree with TRBD2. The trim removed 3 bases at V and 1 base at J, leaving 8 bases unmatched. The length of the CDR3 is 16 residues. Germline CDR1 and CDR2: LGHDT and YNNKEL (reference sequence).

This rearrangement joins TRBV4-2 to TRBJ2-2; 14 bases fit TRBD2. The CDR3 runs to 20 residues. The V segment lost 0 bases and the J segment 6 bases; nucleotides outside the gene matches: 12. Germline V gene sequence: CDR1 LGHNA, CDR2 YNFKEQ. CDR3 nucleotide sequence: TGTGCCAGCAGCCAAGAATCGTTTCCGGGACTAGCGGGGGTCGCCGGGGAGCTGTTTTTT. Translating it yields CASSQESFPGLAGVAGELFF.

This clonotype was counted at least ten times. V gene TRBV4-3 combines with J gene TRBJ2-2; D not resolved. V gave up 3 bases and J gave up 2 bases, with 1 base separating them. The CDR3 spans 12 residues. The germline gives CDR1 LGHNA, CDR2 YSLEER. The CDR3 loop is CASSHNTGELFF. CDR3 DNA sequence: TGCGCCAGCAGCCATAACACCGGGGAGCTGTTTTTT.

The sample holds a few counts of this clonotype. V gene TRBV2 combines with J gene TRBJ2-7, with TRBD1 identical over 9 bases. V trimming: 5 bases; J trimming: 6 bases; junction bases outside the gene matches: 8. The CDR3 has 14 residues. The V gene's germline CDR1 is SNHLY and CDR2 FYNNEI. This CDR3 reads CASSSTRDRVEQYF. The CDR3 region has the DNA TGTGCCAGCAGTTCTACCCGGGACAGGGTCGAGCAGTACTTC. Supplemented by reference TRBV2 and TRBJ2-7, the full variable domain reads EPEVTQTPSHQVTQMGQEVILRCVPISNHLYFYWYRQILGQKVEFLVSFYNNEISEKSEIFDDQFSVERPDGSNFTLKIRSTKLEDSAMYFCASSSTRDRVEQYFGPGTRLTVT.

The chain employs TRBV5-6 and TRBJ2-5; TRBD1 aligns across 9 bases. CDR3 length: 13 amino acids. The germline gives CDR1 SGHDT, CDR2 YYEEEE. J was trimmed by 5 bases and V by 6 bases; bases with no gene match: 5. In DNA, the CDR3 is TGTGCCAGCACCGGGACAGGGTGGGAGACCCAGTACTTC. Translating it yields CASTGTGWETQYF. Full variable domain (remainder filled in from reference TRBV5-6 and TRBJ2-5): DAGVTQSPTHLIKTRGQQVTLRCSPKSGHDTVSWYQQALGQGPQFIFQYYEEEERQRGNFPDRFSGHQFPNYSSELNVNALLLGDSALYLCASTGTGWETQYFGPGTRLLVL.

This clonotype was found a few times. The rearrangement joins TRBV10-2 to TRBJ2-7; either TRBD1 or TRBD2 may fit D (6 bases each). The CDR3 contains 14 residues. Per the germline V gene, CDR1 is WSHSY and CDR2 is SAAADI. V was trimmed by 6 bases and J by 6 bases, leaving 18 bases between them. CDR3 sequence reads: CASRHGGRSSEQYF. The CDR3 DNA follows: TGCGCCAGCAGGCACGGGGGCCGTTCGTCCGAGCAGTACTTC.

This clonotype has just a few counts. As DNA, the CDR3 is TGTGCCACCAGCAGTGGACAGGGGATCCAAGAGACCCAGTACTTC. Protein product: CATSSGQGIQETQYF. The V call is TRBV15, the J call TRBJ2-5; 9 nucleotides match TRBD1. V gave up 3 bases and J gave up 1 base; unmatched junction bases: 3. Germline V gene sequence: CDR1 LNHNV, CDR2 YYDKDF (reference sequence). The CDR3 sequence is 15 residues long.